This entry features one T cell receptor beta chain sequence. The data are from a study of blood T cell repertoires in COVID-19. Study details: T cells, B-cell-depleted T cells, or PBMCs provided the cDNA or gDNA that served as material.

The authors' processing: Nucleated cell number was recorded as an estimate derived from reference gene primer amplification. TCRdb keeps only in-frame clones here, not all; method: immunoSEQ multiplex PCR. That table is the source of V, J and clone size, and D and trimming were worked out from the DNA. The repertoire holds tens of thousands of clones, about 76% seen once, with less than 35% in the top ten. This CDR3 comprises 16 residues. V was clipped by 2 bases and J by 1 base, with 13 bases between them. Per the germline V gene, CDR1 is SGHKS and CDR2 is YYEKEE (reference sequence). This sequence joins TRBV5-5 and TRBJ2-1; TRBD2 might be the D (6 bases). The sequenced sample was peripheral blood. This clonotype originated in a human donor in a cohort sampled during active COVID-19. The chain's CDR3 is CASSFLTSGSYNEQFF. Written as DNA, the CDR3 is TGTGCCAGCAGCTTCCTGACTAGTGGGTCCTACAATGAGCAGTTCTTC. The full variable domain, completed using reference TRBV5-5 and TRBJ2-1, is DAGVTQSPTHLIKTRGQQVTLRCSPISGHKSVSWYQQVLGQGPQFIFQYYEKEERGRGNFPDRFSARQFPNYSSELNVNALLLGDSALYLCASSFLTSGSYNEQFFGPGTRLTVL.